Each of the 6 T cell receptor beta chains below was sequenced from the same sample in a study of T cell responses to AZD1222 COVID-19 vaccine. Sequencing was performed with immunoSEQ multiplex PCR; in TCRdb, only in-frame clones are kept and a portion is missing. The table lists 100,000 to 150,000 clones, about 92% of them singletons. This specimen was peripheral blood, taken 28 days after the second AZD1222 dose. The receptors were gathered from an adult who received the AZD1222 COVID-19 vaccine.

The rearrangement joins TRBV6-5 to TRBJ2-7, with D perhaps matching TRBD1 (5 bases). This CDR3 has 13 residues. Germline V gene data show CDR1 as MNHEY and CDR2 as SVGAGI. Deletions cut 8 bases from V and 3 bases from J, with 14 bases between. The CDR3 nucleotides read TGTGCCAGCCGAGAATCAGGGAACTACGAGCAGTACTTC. Translating it yields CASRESGNYEQYF.

The rearrangement links TRBV5-1 to TRBJ1-2; the D gene is possibly TRBD1 (5 bases). CDR3 length: 16 residues. Trimming removed 0 bases at V and 1 base at J, with 13 bases between. CDR1 is SGHRS and CDR2 is YFSETQ in the germline V gene. The CDR3 reads CASSLVSGIINYGYTF. CDR3 sequence (DNA): TGCGCCAGCAGCTTGGTTTCAGGGATTATTAACTATGGCTACACCTTC.

DNA of the CDR3: TGTGCCAGCAGCCGCTTCGTAGACCCACAAGAGACCCAGTACTTC. It specifies CASSRFVDPQETQYF. The chain couples TRBV7-9 to TRBJ2-5; D remains unclear. CDR3 length equals 15 residues. Trimming left V 5 bases short and J 2 bases short, with 15 bases between. Germline V lookup: CDR1 SEHNR, CDR2 FQNEAQ (reference sequence).

The J gene is TRBJ2-1, the V gene TRBV3-1 (or the pseudogene TRBV3-2); 7 bases match TRBD1. The CDR3 totals 16 residues. The V and J ends lost 4 bases and 0 bases, in that order; junction bases with no gene match: 6. The V gene's germline CDR1 is LGHDT and CDR2 YNNKEL (reference sequence). In DNA form, the CDR3 reads TGTGCCAGCAGCCGTCAGGGGGAAGGCTCCTACAATGAGCAGTTCTTC. Its translation: CASSRQGEGSYNEQFF.

The rearrangement links TRBV5-1 to TRBJ1-1; TRBD1 matches 8 bases. Germline trimming cut 4 bases from V and 0 bases from J; bases unmatched to any gene: 14. CDR1 is SGHRS and CDR2 is YFSETQ in the germline V gene. This CDR3 spans 18 amino acids. The CDR3 reads CASSPLGQAGSLNTEAFF. The DNA for the CDR3 is TGCGCCAGCAGCCCCCTGGGACAGGCGGGCAGCCTGAACACTGAAGCTTTCTTT.

The rearrangement uses TRBV5-1 and TRBJ1-1; D not resolved. Germline-derived CDR1 and CDR2 are SGHRS and YFSETQ. The CDR3 totals 14 residues. Trimming removed 0 bases at V and 0 bases at J, with 6 bases between. As DNA, the CDR3 is TGCGCCAGCAGCTTGGGGTCCCTGAACACTGAAGCTTTCTTT. Protein: CASSLGSLNTEAFF.